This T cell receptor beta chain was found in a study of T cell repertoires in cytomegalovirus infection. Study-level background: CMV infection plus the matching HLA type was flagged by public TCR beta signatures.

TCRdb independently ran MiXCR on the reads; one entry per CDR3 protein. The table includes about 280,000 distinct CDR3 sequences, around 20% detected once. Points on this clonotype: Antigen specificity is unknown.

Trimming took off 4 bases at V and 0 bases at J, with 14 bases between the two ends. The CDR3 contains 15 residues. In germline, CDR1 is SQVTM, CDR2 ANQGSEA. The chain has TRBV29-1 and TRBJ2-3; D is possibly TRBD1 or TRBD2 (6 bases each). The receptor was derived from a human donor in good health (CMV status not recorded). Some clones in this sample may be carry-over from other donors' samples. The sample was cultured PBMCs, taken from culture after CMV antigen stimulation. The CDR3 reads CSVVGGLISTDTQYF. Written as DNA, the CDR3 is TGCAGCGTTGTAGGGGGGCTTATCAGCACAGATACGCAGTATTTT.